This T cell receptor (beta chain) was captured in a study of molecular identifiers for immune sequencing clone quantification. For this clonotype: Its antigen is unidentified.

Sorting recovered naive CD8 T cells on a CD8+CD4-CCR7+CD45RA+ profile. Whole-study results and caveats: Should identical TCR molecules share a barcode, the sizes of highly expanded clones could be underestimated. Clones of above 20 RNA copies carried over 98% of effector molecules; in naive cells they carried under 1%.

Previously published methods and listed TCR primers were used for the bulk TCR libraries. TCRdb re-called the PCR reads with MiXCR, one entry per CDR3 protein. The table records about 320,000 distinct CDR3 sequences, roughly a quarter of them present only once. Sequencing used naive CD8+ T cells from blood, with Jurkat cell RNA spiked in. Sample subset: FACS-sorted CD8+CD4-CCR7+CD45RA+ naive T cells. The sequence was obtained from a human donor in good health. Some libraries in this study had Jurkat cell RNA spiked in.

The CDR3 nucleotides read TGTGCCAGCAGCTTAGGGACAGGGGACGAGCAGTACTTC. Its protein product is CASSLGTGDEQYF. V gene TRBV7-2 combines with J gene TRBJ2-7, with 9 bases identical to TRBD1. Per germline, CDR1 SGHTA and CDR2 FQGNSA. Losses at the gene ends were 1 base for V and 5 bases for J; bases not matched to a gene: 0. This CDR3 comprises 13 residues.